This is a list of T cell receptor beta chains from one sample in a study of blood T cell repertoires in COVID-19. Repertoires were generated with immunoSEQ multiplex PCR, while TCRdb's copy carries only in-frame clones and drops some. The sample has 150,000 to 200,000 clones, over 60% seen once. Sequencing used peripheral blood. All receptors come from a woman aged 70-85 years with acute or convalescent COVID-19. Each CDR3 is given with its conserved first and last residue. D genes are given only for firm matches. Size is stated for part of the rows, as once, few or many counts, or as a class when the clone is expanded.

J gene	D gene	V gene	clone size	CDR3 DNA	CDR3 protein
TRBJ2-2	TRBD1	TRBV10-3	NA	TGTGCCATCAGTGGTTCCTCCGGGACAGGGAACACCGGGGAGCTGTTTTTT	CAISGSSGTGNTGELFF
TRBJ2-7	NA	TRBV7-2	few	TGTGCCAGCAGCTTCGCGATCTCTTCCGAGCAGTACTTC	CASSFAISSEQYF
TRBJ2-2	TRBD1	TRBV19	NA	TGTGCCAGTAGAAGAGGGCAGGGGGACACCGGGGAGCTGTTTTTT	CASRRGQGDTGELFF
TRBJ1-2	NA	TRBV6-5	NA	TGTGCCAGCACCCCGGGCGGGTTCGAGCGTGGCTACACCTTC	CASTPGGFERGYTF
TRBJ2-5	TRBD1	TRBV19	NA	TGTGCCAGTAGTATGGTCCCGGGACAGGGGAGAGAGACCCAGTACTTC	CASSMVPGQGRETQYF
TRBJ1-1	NA	TRBV5-5	NA	TGTGCCAGCAGCTCCTTTCAGGCCCAGGGGGAAGCTTTCTTT	CASSSFQAQGEAFF
TRBJ1-6	NA	TRBV19	NA	TGTGCCAGTAGTACCCGGACTACGGGGAATTCACCCCTCCACTTT	CASSTRTTGNSPLHF
TRBJ2-7	TRBD1	TRBV5-1	NA	TGCGCCAGCAGCTTGTGGGGGACAGGGTCGTCCTACGAGCAGTACTTC	CASSLWGTGSSYEQYF
TRBJ2-2	NA	TRBV30	NA	TGTGCCTGGAGTCCATACCGGACGAGGGACACCGGGGAGCTGTTTTTT	CAWSPYRTRDTGELFF
TRBJ2-5	NA	TRBV5-1	NA	TGCGCCAGCAAAAGGACAGATCAAGAGACCCAGTACTTC	CASKRTDQETQYF
TRBJ2-4	TRBD1	TRBV23-1	NA	TGCGCCAGCGGGACAGATTATCTAGCCAAAAACATTCAGTACTTC	CASGTDYLAKNIQYF
TRBJ2-1	TRBD2	TRBV10-1	NA	TGCGCCAGCAGCCTAGCGGGAGGGCCGGACAATGAGCAGTTCTTC	CASSLAGGPDNEQFF
TRBJ1-3	TRBD1	TRBV6-6	NA	TGTGCCAGCAGTAAGGGACAGGGTGCTCCTGGAAACACCATATATTTT	CASSKGQGAPGNTIYF
TRBJ2-1	NA	TRBV18	NA	TGTGCCAGCTCATCCGAAGGGGGAGAGTTAGGTAGACAGTTCTTC	CASSSEGGELGRQFF
TRBJ2-5	NA	TRBV2	NA	TGTGCCAGCAGTATACTAGGGCGAGAGACCCAGTACTTC	CASSILGRETQYF
TRBJ2-7	NA	TRBV6-5	NA	TGTGCCAGCAGTTACGGTGGCTCCCGGAGCTACGAGCAGTACTTC	CASSYGGSRSYEQYF
TRBJ1-4	NA	TRBV2	NA	TGTGCCAGCATGTGGGGGGGCGGATCTAATGAAAAACTGTTTTTT	CASMWGGGSNEKLFF